This TCR beta chain was observed in a study of blood T cell repertoires in COVID-19. Study overall: From the United States, Italy and Spain came samples of acute and convalescent COVID-19.

In the source study's methods: Amplifying reference gene primers gave estimates of nucleated cell counts. TCRdb's copy holds only in-frame clones and misses some; the assay was immunoSEQ multiplex PCR. V, J and clone size derive from that table, while D and trimming were established from the DNA sequence. The sample lists about 160,000 clones, approximately 85% occurring once. Seattle enrolled patients during active infection and tracked them longitudinally. The sequenced sample consisted of peripheral blood. The TCR sequence derives from a woman aged 55-69 years with COVID-19, enrolled during active disease.

CDR3 nucleotide sequence: TGTGCCAGCAGCCACAGTAGGGGGCTGGGACCCTTGGACAATGAGCAGTTCTTC. Translation gives CASSHSRGLGPLDNEQFF. The chain employs TRBV7-3 and TRBJ2-1; TRBD1 matches 7 bases. V gave up 5 bases and J gave up 5 bases; unmatched junction bases: 18. The CDR3 loop spans 18 amino acids. Germline V lookup: CDR1 SGHTA, CDR2 FQGTGA. The variable domain in full, with the rest retrieved from reference TRBV7-3 and TRBJ2-1, is GAGVSQTPSNKVTEKGKYVELRCDPISGHTALYWYRQSLGQGPEFLIYFQGTGAADDSGLPNDRFFAVRPEGSVSTLKIQRTERGDSAVYLCASSHSRGLGPLDNEQFFGPGTRLTVL.